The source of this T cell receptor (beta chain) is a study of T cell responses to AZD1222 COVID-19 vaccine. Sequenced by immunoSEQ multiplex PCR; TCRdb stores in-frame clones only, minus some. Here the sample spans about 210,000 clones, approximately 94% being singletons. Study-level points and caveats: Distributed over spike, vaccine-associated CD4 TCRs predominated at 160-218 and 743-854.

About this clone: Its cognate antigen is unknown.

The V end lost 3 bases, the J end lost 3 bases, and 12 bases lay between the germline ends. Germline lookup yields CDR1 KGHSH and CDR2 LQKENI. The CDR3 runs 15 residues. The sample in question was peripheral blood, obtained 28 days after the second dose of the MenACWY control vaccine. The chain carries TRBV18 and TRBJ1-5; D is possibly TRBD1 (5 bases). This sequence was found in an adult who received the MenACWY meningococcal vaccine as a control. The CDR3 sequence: CASSPTGRNNQPQHF. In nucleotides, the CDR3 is TGTGCCAGCTCACCGACGGGACGGAACAATCAGCCCCAGCATTTT. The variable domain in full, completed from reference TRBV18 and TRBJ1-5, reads NAGVMQNPRHLVRRRGQEARLRCSPMKGHSHVYWYRQLPEEGLKFMVYLQKENIIDESGMPKERFSAEFPKEGPSILRIQQVVRGDSAAYFCASSPTGRNNQPQHFGDGTRLSIL.